The source of this TCR beta chain is a study of cytomegalovirus exposure and HLA in healthy donors. General study results and limits: When analyzed later, a missense DCLRE1C variant was found to be linked to TCR beta V- and J-gene trimming.

Researchers ran the PCR with 60 Vbeta and 13 Jbeta primers. Method: immunoSEQ multiplex PCR; TCRdb's copy keeps in-frame clones and lacks some. This sample has about 190,000 clones, with 75% to 90% found just once. A note on this clone: Its antigen is still unknown.

V trimming: 4 bases; J trimming: 5 bases; junction bases outside the gene matches: 11. There are 16 residues in the CDR3. Germline V gene lookup returns CDR1 SEHNR and CDR2 FQNEAQ (reference sequence). The chain couples TRBV7-9 to TRBJ2-1; 7 bases align to TRBD2. The sample taken for sequencing was PBMCs. The receptor was isolated from a man younger than 40 in good health and CMV-seronegative. CDR3 residues: CASSSTRTGTNNEQFF. DNA of the CDR3: TGTGCCAGCAGCTCCACCCGGACCGGGACTAACAATGAGCAGTTCTTC.